This T cell receptor (beta chain) emerged from a study of Ad26.COV2.S vaccination and SARS-CoV-2 variants. Study findings and constraints: Compared with placebo recipients, vaccine recipients had higher spike-specific TCR breadth. Estimates derived from TCR breadth and depth analyses may have underestimated total T cell responses. Whether participants received vaccine or placebo, their non-spike TCR breadth was similar.

About this clone itself: What it recognizes is unknown.

The treatment: over 15 received Ad26.COV2.S at low or high dose, single or two shots; about 5 received placebo; per-sample allocation not given. Samples were taken on day 63 after the first vaccine or placebo injection. The sample came from a Boston adult aged 18-55 years. V lost 3 bases to trimming and J lost 5 bases, with 17 bases between them. Germline V gene data show CDR1 as LNHDA and CDR2 as SQIVND (reference sequence). The CDR3 spans 16 residues. Profiled with immunoSEQ multiplex PCR; TCRdb holds only in-frame clones, not every one. The table lists 430,000 or so clones, 89% of them singletons. This material consisted of peripheral blood, taken in a trial of Ad26.COV2.S vaccine versus placebo. The chain uses TRBV19 and TRBJ1-5, with a weak D call TRBD1 (5 bases). This TCR was recovered from a person aged 18-60 years who received the Ad26.COV2.S COVID-19 vaccine or a placebo. CDR3 coding DNA: TGTGCCAGTAGTATCCCTGGGCAGGGATTGGATCAGCCCCAGCATTTT. Translated, it gives CASSIPGQGLDQPQHF.